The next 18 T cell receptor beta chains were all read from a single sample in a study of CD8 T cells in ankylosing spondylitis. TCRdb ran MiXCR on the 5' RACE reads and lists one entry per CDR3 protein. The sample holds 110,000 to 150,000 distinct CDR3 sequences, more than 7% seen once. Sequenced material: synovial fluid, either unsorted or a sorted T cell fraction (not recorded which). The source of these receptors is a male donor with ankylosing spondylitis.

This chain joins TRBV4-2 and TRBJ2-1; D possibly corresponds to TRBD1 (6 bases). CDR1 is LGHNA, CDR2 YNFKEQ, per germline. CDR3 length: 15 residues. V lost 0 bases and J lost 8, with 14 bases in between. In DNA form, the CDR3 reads TGTGCCAGCAGCCAAGATCCCCACAGGGCGGATGAGCAGTTCTTC. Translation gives CASSQDPHRADEQFF.

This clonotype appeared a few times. CDR3 coding DNA: TGTGCCAGCAGTTTAGGTCGCAGCAGGAACTATGGCTACACCTTC. This translates into CASSLGRSRNYGYTF. The chain recombines TRBV12-3 or TRBV12-4 with TRBJ1-2, with no clear D. The CDR3 is 15 amino acids. V was clipped by 1 base and J by 2 bases, with 11 bases between them.

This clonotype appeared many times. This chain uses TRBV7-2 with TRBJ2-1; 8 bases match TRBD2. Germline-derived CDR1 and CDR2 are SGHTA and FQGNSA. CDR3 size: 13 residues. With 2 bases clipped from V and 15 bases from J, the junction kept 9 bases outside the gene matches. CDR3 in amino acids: CASSLKSGSIGFF. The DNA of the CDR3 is TGTGCCAGCAGCTTAAAAAGCGGGAGTATTGGGTTCTTC. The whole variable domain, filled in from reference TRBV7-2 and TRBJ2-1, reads GAGVSQSPSNKVTEKGKDVELRCDPISGHTALYWYRQSLGQGLEFLIYFQGNSAPDKSGLPSDRFSAERTGGSVSTLTIQRTQQEDSAVYLCASSLKSGSIGFFGPGTRLTVL.

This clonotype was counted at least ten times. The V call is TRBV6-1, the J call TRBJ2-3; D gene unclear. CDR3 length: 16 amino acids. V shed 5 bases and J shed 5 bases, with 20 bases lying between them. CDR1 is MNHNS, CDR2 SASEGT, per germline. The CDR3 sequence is CASSPSAVWKKDTQYF. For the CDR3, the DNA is TGTGCCAGCAGTCCTTCGGCGGTTTGGAAAAAAGATACGCAGTATTTT.

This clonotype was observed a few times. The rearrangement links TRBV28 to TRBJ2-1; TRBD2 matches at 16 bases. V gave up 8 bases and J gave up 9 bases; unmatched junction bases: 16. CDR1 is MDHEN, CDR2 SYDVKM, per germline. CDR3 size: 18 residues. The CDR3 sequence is CASGSPSVGLAGGVEQFF. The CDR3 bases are TGTGCCAGCGGCTCCCCTTCGGTGGGACTAGCGGGGGGGGTTGAGCAGTTCTTC.

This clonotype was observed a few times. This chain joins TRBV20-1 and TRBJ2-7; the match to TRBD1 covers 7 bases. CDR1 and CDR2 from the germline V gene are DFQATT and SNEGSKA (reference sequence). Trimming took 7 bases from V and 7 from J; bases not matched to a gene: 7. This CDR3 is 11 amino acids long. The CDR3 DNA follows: TGCAGTGGAGAGGGACAGTGGGAGCAGTACTTC. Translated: CSGEGQWEQYF.

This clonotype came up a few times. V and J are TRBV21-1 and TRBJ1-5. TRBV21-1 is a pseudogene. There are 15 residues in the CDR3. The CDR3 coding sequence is TGTGCCAGATCCCTAGGCAGTTCAACTCATCAGCCCCAGCATTTT. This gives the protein CARSLGSSTHQPQHF.

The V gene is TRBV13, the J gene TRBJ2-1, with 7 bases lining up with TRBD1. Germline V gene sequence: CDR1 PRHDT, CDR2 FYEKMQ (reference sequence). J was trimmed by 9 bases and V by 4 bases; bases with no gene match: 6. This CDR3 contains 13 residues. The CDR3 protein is CASSSTGVGEQFF. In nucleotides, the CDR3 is TGTGCCAGCAGCTCCACAGGGGTGGGTGAGCAGTTCTTC.

The CDR3 spells CSADLAGEYEQYF. The CDR3 bases are TGCAGTGCCGACCTAGCGGGGGAGTACGAGCAGTACTTC. V gene TRBV20-1 combines with J gene TRBJ2-7, with TRBD2 matching 10 bases. Germline assignment: CDR1 DFQATT and CDR2 SNEGSKA (reference sequence). This CDR3 has 13 amino acids. V was clipped by 6 bases and J by 4 bases; unmatched bases: 6.

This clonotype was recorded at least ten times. CDR3 loop: CSARPENRYNEQFF. In nucleotides, the CDR3 is TGCAGTGCTAGACCAGAAAATCGTTACAATGAGCAGTTCTTC. This chain joins TRBV20-1 and TRBJ2-1; D uncertain. The germline V gene has CDR1 DFQATT and CDR2 SNEGSKA (reference sequence). Trimming pared 2 bases from V and 4 bases from J, leaving 12 bases between. There are 14 residues in the CDR3.

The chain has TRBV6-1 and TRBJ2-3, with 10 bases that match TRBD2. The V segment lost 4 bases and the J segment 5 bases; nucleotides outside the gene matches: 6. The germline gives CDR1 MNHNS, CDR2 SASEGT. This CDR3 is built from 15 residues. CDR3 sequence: CASSVASGGGDTQYF. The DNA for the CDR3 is TGTGCCAGCAGTGTGGCTAGCGGGGGAGGAGATACGCAGTATTTT.

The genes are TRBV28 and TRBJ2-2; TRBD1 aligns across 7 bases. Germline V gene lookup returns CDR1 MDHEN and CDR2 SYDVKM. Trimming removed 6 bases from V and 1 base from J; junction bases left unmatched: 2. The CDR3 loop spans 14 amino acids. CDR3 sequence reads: CASRGQRNTGELFF. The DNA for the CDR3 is TGTGCCAGCAGGGGACAGAGGAACACCGGGGAGCTGTTTTTT.

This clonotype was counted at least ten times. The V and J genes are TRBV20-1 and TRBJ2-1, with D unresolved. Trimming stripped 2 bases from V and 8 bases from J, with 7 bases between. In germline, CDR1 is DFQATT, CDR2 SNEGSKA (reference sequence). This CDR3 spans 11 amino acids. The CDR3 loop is CSARSSYEQFF. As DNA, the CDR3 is TGCAGTGCTAGATCGAGCTATGAGCAGTTCTTC.

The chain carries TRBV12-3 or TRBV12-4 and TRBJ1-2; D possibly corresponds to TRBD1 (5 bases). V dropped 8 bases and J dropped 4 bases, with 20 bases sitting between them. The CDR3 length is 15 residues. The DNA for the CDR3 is TGTGCCAGCGGACGATACATGGGGGATTTCTATGGCTACACCTTC. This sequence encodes CASGRYMGDFYGYTF.

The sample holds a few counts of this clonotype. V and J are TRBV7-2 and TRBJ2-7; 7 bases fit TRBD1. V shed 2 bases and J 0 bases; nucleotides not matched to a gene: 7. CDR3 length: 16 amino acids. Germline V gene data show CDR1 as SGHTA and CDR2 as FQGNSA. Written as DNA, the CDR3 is TGTGCCAGCAGCTTAACAGGGGCCTTGAGCTCCTACGAGCAGTACTTC. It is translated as CASSLTGALSSYEQYF.

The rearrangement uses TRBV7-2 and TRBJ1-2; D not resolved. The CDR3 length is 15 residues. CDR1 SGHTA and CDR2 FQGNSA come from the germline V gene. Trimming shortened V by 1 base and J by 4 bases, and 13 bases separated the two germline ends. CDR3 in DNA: TGTGCCAGCAGCTTAGTCCTCGACCTGGGCTATGGCTACACCTTC. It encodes CASSLVLDLGYGYTF.

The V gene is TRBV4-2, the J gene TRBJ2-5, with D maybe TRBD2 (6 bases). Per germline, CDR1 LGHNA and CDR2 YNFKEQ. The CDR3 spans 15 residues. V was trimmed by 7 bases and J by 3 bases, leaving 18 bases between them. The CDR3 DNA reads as TGTGCCAGCACCCTCAGCGGGCAGGAGGAAGAGACCCAGTACTTC. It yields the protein CASTLSGQEEETQYF.

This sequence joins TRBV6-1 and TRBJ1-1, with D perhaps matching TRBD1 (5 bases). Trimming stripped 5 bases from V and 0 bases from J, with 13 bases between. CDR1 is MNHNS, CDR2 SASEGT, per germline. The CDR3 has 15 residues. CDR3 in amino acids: CASSRLQAMNTEAFF. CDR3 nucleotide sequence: TGTGCCAGCAGTCGCCTACAGGCAATGAACACTGAAGCTTTCTTT.